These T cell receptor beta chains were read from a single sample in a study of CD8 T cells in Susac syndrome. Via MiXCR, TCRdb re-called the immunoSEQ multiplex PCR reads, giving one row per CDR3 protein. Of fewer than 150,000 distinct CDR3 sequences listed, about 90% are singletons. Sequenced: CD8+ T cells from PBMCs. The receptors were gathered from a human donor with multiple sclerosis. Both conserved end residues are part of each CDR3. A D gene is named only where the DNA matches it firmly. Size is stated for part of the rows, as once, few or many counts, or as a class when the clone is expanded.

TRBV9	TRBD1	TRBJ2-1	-	CASSGGTGMANEQFF	TGTGCCAGCAGCGGTGGGACAGGGATGGCCAATGAGCAGTTCTTC
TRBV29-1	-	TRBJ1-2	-	CSVETGAGYGYTF	TGCAGCGTTGAAACCGGGGCGGGCTATGGCTACACCTTC
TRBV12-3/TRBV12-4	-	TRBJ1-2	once	CASAGYGYTF	TGTGCCAGCGCAGGGTATGGCTACACCTTC
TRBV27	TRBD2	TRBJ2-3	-	CASSLYSAGVDTQYF	TGTGCCAGCAGTTTATACTCCGCGGGAGTTGATACGCAGTATTTT
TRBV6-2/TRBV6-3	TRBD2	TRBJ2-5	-	CASSPASGGETQYF	TGTGCCAGCAGTCCCGCTAGCGGAGGAGAGACCCAGTACTTC
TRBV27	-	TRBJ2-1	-	CASSSYSRGEQFF	TGTGCCAGCAGTTCCTATTCTAGGGGTGAGCAGTTCTTC
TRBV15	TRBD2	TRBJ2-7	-	CATSPRLAQSEQYF	TGTGCCACCAGCCCCCGACTAGCCCAGAGCGAGCAGTACTTC
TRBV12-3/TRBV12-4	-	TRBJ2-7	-	CASSILVREWNEQYF	TGTGCCAGCAGTATCCTGGTCAGGGAGTGGAACGAGCAGTACTTC
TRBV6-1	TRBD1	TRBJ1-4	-	CASSDEGPRGEKLFF	TGTGCCAGCAGTGACGAGGGGCCCAGGGGGGAAAAACTGTTTTTT
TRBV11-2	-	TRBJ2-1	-	CASSLGGHEQFF	TGTGCCAGCAGCTTAGGGGGCCATGAGCAGTTCTTC
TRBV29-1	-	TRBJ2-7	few	CSVEDNSYEQYF	TGCAGCGTTGAGGACAACTCCTACGAGCAGTACTTC
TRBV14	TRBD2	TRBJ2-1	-	CASSSAGSDEQFF	TGTGCCAGCAGTTCAGCGGGAAGCGATGAGCAGTTCTTC
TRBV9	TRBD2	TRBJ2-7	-	CASSVTGLAGPSYEQYF	TGTGCCAGCAGCGTAACAGGACTAGCGGGTCCCTCCTACGAGCAGTACTTC
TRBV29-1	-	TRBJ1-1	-	CSVWGGRDTEAFF	TGCAGCGTTTGGGGGGGGCGGGACACTGAAGCTTTCTTT
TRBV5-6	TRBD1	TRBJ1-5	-	CASSLSGGSQPQHF	TGTGCCAGCAGCTTATCAGGGGGCAGTCAGCCCCAGCATTTT
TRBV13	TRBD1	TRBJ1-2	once	CASSLGVRGHGYTF	TGTGCCAGCAGCTTAGGAGTCAGGGGGCACGGCTACACCTTC
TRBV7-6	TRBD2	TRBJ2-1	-	CASSFIAGVDNEQFF	TGTGCCAGCAGCTTCATAGCGGGAGTGGACAATGAGCAGTTCTTC
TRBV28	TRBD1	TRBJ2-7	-	CASSLTGESYEQYF	TGTGCCAGCAGTTTAACAGGGGAGTCCTACGAGCAGTACTTC
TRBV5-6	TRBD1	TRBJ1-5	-	CASSTGVRQPQHF	TGTGCCAGCAGCACAGGGGTTCGACAGCCCCAGCATTTT
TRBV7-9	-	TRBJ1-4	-	CASSLADDEKLFF	TGTGCCAGCAGCTTAGCGGATGACGAAAAACTGTTTTTT
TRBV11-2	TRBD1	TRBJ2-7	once	CASSPEGQGLGYEQYF	TGTGCCAGCAGCCCGGAGGGACAGGGGTTAGGCTACGAGCAGTACTTC
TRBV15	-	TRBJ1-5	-	CATSDTNYSNQPQHF	TGTGCCACCAGCGACACAAACTATAGCAATCAGCCCCAGCATTTT
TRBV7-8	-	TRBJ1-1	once	CASSHGGETEAFF	TGTGCCAGCAGCCACGGGGGGGAAACTGAAGCTTTCTTT
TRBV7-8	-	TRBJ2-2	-	CASSLLPRDRAGELFF	TGTGCCAGCAGCTTGTTGCCCAGGGACCGCGCCGGGGAGCTGTTTTTT
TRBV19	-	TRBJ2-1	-	CASSTDGDWNNEQFF	TGTGCCAGTAGTACCGACGGGGACTGGAACAATGAGCAGTTCTTC
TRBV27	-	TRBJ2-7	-	CASSFTGSNEQYF	TGTGCCAGCAGTTTCACAGGGTCCAACGAGCAGTACTTC
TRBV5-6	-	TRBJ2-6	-	CASSIAGANVLTF	TGTGCCAGCAGCATAGCAGGGGCCAACGTCCTGACTTTC